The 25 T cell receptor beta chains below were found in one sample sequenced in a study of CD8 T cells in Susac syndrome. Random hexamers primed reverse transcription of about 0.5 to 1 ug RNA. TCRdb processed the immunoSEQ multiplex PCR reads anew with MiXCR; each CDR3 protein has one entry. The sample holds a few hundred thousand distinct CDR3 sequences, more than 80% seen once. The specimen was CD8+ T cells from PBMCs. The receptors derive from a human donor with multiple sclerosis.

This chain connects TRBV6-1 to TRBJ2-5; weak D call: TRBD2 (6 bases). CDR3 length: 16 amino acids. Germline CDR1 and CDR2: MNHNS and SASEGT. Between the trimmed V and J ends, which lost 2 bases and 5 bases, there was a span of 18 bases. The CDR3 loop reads CASSELPGPAGETQYF. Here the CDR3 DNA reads TGTGCCAGCAGTGAACTTCCTGGACCCGCGGGGGAGACCCAGTACTTC.

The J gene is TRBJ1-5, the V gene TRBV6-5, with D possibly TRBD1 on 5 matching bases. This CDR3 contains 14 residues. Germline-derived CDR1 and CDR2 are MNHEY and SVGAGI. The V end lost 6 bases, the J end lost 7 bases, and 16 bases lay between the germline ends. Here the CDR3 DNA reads TGTGCCAGCAGCCCCAATACAGGATCGCAGCCCCAGCATTTT. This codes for CASSPNTGSQPQHF.

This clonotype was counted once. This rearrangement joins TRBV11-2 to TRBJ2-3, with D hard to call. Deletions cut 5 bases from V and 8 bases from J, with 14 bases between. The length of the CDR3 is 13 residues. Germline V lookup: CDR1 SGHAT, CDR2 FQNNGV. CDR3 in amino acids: CASSLPEPGTQYF. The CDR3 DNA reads TGTGCCAGCAGCCTACCCGAACCGGGTACGCAGTATTTT.

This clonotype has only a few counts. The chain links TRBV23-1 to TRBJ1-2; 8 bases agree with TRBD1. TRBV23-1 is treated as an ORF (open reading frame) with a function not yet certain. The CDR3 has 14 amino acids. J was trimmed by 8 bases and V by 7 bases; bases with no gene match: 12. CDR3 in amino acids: CASIFFGQGGGYTF. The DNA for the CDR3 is TGCGCCAGCATTTTTTTCGGACAGGGAGGAGGCTACACCTTC.

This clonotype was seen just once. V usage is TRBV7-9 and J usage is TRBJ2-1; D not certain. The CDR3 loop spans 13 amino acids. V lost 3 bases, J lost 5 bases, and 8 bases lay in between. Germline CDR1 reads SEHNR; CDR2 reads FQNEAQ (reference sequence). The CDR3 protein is CASSFAPDNEQFF. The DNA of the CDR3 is TGTGCCAGCAGCTTCGCCCCTGACAATGAGCAGTTCTTC.

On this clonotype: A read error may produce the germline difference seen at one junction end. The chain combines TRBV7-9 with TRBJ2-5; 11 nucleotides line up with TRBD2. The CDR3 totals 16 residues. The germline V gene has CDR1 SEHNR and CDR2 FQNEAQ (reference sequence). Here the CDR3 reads CASSLGLAGDQETRYF. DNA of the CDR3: TGTGCCAGCAGCCTTGGACTAGCGGGCGACCAAGAGACCCGGTACTTC.

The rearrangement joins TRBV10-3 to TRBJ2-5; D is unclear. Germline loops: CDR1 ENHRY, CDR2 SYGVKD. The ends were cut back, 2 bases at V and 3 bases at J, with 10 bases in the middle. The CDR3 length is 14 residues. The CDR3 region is CAISEPLIEETQYF. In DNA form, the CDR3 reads TGTGCCATCAGTGAGCCTCTTATAGAAGAGACCCAGTACTTC.

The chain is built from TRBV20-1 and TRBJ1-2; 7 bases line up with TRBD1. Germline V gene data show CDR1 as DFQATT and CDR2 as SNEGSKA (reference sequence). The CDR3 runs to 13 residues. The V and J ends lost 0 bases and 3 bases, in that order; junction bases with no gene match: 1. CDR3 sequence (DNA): TGCAGTGCTAGAGATACAGGGGACTATGGCTACACCTTC. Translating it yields CSARDTGDYGYTF.

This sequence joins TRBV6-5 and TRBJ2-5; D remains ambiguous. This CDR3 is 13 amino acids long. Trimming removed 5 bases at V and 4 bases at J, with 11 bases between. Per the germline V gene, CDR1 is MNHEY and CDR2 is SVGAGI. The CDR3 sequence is CASSPILRETQYF. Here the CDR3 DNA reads TGTGCCAGCAGTCCAATCCTCCGAGAGACCCAGTACTTC.

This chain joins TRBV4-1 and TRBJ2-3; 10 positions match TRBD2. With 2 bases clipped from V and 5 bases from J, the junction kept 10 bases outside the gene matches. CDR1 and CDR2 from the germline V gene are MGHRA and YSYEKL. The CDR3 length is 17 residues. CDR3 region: CASSQPSGGSPGDTQYF. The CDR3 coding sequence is TGCGCCAGCAGCCAACCTAGCGGGGGCTCTCCGGGAGATACGCAGTATTTT.

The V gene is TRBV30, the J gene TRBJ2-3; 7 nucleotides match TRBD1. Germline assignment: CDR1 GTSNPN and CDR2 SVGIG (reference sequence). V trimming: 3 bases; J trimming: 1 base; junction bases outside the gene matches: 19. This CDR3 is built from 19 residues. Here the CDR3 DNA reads TGTGCCTGGAGGGGGATTTCGGCGGACAGGTCTCATGGCACAGATACGCAGTATTTT. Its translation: CAWRGISADRSHGTDTQYF.

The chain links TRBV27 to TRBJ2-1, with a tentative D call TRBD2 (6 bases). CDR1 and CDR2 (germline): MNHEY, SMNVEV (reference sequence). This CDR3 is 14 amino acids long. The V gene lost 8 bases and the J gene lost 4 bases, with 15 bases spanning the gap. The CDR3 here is CASCRASAYNEQFF. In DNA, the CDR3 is TGTGCCAGCTGTAGGGCTAGCGCGTACAATGAGCAGTTCTTC.

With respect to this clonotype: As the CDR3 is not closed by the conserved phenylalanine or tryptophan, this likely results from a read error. The chain's CDR3 is CASSSERDEQFL. CDR3 nucleotides: TGTGCCAGCAGTTCAGAGCGCGATGAGCAGTTCCTC. The chain couples TRBV12-3 or TRBV12-4 to TRBJ2-1; unclear D gene. V was clipped by 4 bases and J by 8 bases, with 9 bases between them. This CDR3 has 12 residues.

The CDR3 nucleotides read TGCAGCGTTGAAAGTTCGGCACATCCGGGGGTCGAGCAGTTCTTC. It yields the protein CSVESSAHPGVEQFF. V gene TRBV29-1 combines with J gene TRBJ2-1; the D gene is possibly TRBD2 (6 bases). The germline V and J ends were trimmed by 2 bases and 10 bases, with 21 bases remaining between them. Germline values: CDR1 SQVTM, CDR2 ANQGSEA. This CDR3 spans 15 amino acids.

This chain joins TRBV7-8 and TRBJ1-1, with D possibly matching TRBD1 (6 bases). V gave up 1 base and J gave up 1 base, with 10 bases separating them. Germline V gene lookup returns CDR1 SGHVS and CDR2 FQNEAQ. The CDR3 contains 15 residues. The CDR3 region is CASSLGAGENTEAFF. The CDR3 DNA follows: TGTGCCAGCAGCTTAGGGGCAGGGGAGAACACTGAAGCTTTCTTT.

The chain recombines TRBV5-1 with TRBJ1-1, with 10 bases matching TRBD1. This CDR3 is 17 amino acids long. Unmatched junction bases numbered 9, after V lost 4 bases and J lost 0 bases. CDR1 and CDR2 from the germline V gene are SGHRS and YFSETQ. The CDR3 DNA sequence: TGCGCCAGCAGCACCATCGGACAGGGGGAAATGAACACTGAAGCTTTCTTT. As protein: CASSTIGQGEMNTEAFF.

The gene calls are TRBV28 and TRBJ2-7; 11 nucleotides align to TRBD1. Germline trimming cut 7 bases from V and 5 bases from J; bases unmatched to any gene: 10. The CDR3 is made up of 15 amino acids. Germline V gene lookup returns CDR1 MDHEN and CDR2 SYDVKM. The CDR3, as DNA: TGTGCCAGCAACCCCGCCGGGACAGGGGGTGACGAGCAGTACTTC. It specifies CASNPAGTGGDEQYF.

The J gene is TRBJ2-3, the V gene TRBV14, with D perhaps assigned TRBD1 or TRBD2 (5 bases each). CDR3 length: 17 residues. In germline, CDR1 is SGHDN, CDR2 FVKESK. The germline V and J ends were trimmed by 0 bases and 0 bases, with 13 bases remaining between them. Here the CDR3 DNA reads TGTGCCAGCAGCCAAGAACGGGGCGGGCCTAGCACAGATACGCAGTATTTT. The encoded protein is CASSQERGGPSTDTQYF. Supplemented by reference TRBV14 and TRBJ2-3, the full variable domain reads EAGVTQFPSHSVIEKGQTVTLRCDPISGHDNLYWYRRVMGKEIKFLLHFVKESKQDESGMPNNRFLAERTGGTYSTLKVQPAELEDSGVYFCASSQERGGPSTDTQYFGPGTRLTVL.

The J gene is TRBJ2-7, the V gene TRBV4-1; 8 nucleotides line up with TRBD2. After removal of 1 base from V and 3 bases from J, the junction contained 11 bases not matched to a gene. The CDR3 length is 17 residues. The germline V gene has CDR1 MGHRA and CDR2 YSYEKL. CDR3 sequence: CASSQVITSGSVYEQYF. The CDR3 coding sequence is TGCGCCAGCAGCCAAGTTATCACTAGCGGAAGCGTCTACGAGCAGTACTTC.

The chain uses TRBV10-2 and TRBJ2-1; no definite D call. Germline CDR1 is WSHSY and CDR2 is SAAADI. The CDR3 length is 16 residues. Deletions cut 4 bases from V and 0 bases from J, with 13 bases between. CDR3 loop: CASSGGVGTSYNEQFF. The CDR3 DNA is TGCGCCAGCAGTGGTGGTGTGGGTACCTCCTACAATGAGCAGTTCTTC.

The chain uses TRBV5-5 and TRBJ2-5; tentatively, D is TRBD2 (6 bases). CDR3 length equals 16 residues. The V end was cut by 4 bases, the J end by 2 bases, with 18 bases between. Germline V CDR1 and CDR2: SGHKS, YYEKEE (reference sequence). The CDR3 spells CASSEKPWDFQETQYF. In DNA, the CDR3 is TGTGCCAGCAGCGAGAAGCCTTGGGACTTTCAAGAGACCCAGTACTTC. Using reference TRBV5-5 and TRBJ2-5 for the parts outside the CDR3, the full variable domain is DAGVTQSPTHLIKTRGQQVTLRCSPISGHKSVSWYQQVLGQGPQFIFQYYEKEERGRGNFPDRFSARQFPNYSSELNVNALLLGDSALYLCASSEKPWDFQETQYFGPGTRLLVL.

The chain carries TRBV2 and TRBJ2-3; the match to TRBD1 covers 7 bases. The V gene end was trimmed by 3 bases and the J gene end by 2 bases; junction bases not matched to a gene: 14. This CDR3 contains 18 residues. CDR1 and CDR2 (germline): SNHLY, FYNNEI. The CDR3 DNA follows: TGTGCCAGCAGTGATCCAGGCCCGGACAGGCTAAACACAGATACGCAGTATTTT. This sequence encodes CASSDPGPDRLNTDTQYF.

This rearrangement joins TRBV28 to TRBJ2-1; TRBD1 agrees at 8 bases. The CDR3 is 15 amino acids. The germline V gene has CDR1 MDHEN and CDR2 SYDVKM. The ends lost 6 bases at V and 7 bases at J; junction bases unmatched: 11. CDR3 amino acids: CASRLRGRMRNEQFF. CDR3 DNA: TGTGCCAGCAGACTCAGGGGGCGCATGAGGAATGAGCAGTTCTTC.

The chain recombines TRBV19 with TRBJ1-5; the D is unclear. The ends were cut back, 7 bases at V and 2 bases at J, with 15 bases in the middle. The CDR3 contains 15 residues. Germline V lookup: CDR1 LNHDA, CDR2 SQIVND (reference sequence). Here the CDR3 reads CASTPETRGNQPQHF. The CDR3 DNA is TGTGCCAGTACCCCGGAAACGAGGGGCAATCAGCCCCAGCATTTT.

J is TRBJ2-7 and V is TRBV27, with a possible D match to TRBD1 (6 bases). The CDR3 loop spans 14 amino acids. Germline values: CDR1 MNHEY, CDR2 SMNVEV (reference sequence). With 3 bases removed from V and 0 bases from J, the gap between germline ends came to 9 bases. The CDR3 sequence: CASSFRGTSYEQYF. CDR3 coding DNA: TGTGCCAGCAGTTTCAGGGGAACCTCCTACGAGCAGTACTTC.